The rows below give T cell receptor beta chains drawn from one sample of a study of identical twins. TCRdb re-analysed the 5' RACE reads in MiXCR, keeping a single row per CDR3 protein. This sample has about 520,000 distinct CDR3 sequences, with around 20% found just once. This sample also belongs to another study, concerning T cells expressing NK-cell markers.

Material: CD4+ T cells sorted from blood. The receptor set was obtained from a woman under 30 in good health. CDR3s include the opening cysteine and the closing phenylalanine or tryptophan. A D gene is named only where the DNA matches it firmly. Size is omitted from some rows. Given values are once, few, many or a class for expanded clones.

J	size	V	D	CDR3	DNA
TRBJ2-6	few	TRBV20-1	-	CSALRLSGANVLTF	TGCAGTGCCCTTCGACTCTCAGGGGCCAACGTCCTGACTTTC
TRBJ2-4	-	TRBV3-1	-	CASRGGGKNIQYF	TGTGCCAGCAGAGGGGGGGGCAAAAACATTCAGTACTTC
TRBJ1-1	once	TRBV2	-	CASRGDPAEAFF	TGTGCCAGCAGAGGAGATCCGGCTGAAGCTTTCTTT
TRBJ1-5	few	TRBV5-1	-	CASSLDGSDQPQHF	TGCGCCAGCAGCTTGGACGGTAGTGATCAGCCCCAGCATTTT
TRBJ2-5	-	TRBV20-1	TRBD2	CSALRTSGEAETQYF	TGCAGTGCTCTAAGGACTAGCGGAGAGGCGGAGACCCAGTACTTC
TRBJ2-7	many	TRBV29-1	-	CSVRQGLSYEQYF	TGCAGCGTTCGGCAGGGTCTCTCCTACGAGCAGTACTTC
TRBJ1-2	-	TRBV5-1	TRBD1	CASSLVAGTGAYTF	TGCGCCAGCAGCTTGGTAGCGGGGACAGGTGCCTACACCTTC
TRBJ2-1	many	TRBV7-6	TRBD1	CASSLEQGSPYNEQFF	TGTGCCAGCAGCTTAGAACAGGGGTCCCCCTACAATGAGCAGTTCTTC
TRBJ2-1	-	TRBV6-1	-	CASRISVIAHYNEQFF	TGTGCCAGCAGGATAAGTGTAATAGCGCATTACAATGAGCAGTTCTTC
TRBJ2-1	few	TRBV2	TRBD2	CASTDRLAGGHSYNEQFF	TGTGCCAGCACCGACAGACTAGCGGGAGGGCACTCCTACAATGAGCAGTTCTTC
TRBJ2-1	-	TRBV25-1	TRBD2	CASRPSESGGGNEQFF	TGTGCCAGCAGACCTTCTGAAAGCGGGGGGGGGAATGAGCAGTTCTTC